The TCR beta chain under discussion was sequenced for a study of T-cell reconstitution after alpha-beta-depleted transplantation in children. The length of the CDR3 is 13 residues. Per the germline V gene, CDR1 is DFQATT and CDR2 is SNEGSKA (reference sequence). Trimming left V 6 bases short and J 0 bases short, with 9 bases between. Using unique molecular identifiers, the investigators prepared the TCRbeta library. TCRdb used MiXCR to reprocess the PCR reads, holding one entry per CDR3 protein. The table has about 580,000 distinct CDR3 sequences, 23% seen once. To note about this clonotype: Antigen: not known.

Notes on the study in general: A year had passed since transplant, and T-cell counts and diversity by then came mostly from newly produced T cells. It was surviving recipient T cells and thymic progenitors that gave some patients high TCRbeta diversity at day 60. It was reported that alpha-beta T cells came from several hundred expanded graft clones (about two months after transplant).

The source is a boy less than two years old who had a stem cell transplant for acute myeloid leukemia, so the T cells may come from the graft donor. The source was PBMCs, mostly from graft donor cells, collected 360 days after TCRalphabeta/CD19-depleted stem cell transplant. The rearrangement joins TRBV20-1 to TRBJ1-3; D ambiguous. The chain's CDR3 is CSAVDRSGNTIYF. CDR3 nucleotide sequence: TGCAGTGCCGTTGATCGCTCTGGAAACACCATATATTTT.